The rows below give T cell receptor beta chains drawn from one sample of a study of T cell responses to AZD1222 COVID-19 vaccine. Repertoires were generated with immunoSEQ multiplex PCR, while TCRdb's copy carries only in-frame clones and drops some. The profile shows under 35,000 clones, 80% to 95% of them singletons. The sequenced sample was peripheral blood, obtained on day 0 of AZD1222 vaccination. The receptors stem from an adult in good health. Both conserved end residues are part of each CDR3. D genes are given only for firm matches. Clone size is not always given. Where it is, it says once, few, many or a class for expanded clones.

j_gene | d_gene | v_gene | abundance | CDR3aa | CDR3nt
TRBJ2-7 | TRBD1 | TRBV11-2 | few | CASSYPDRTSSYEQYF | TGTGCCAGCAGCTACCCGGACAGGACGAGCTCCTACGAGCAGTACTTC
TRBJ2-7 | . | TRBV6-5 | few | CASSPPSYEQYF | TGTGCCAGCAGTCCCCCTTCGTACGAGCAGTACTTC
TRBJ2-1 | . | TRBV18 | . | CASSPSSSYNEQFF | TGTGCCAGCTCACCTAGTAGCTCCTACAATGAGCAGTTCTTC
TRBJ1-1 | . | TRBV6-2/TRBV6-3 | . | CASSWGLPVKSEAFF | TGTGCCAGCAGTTGGGGACTCCCCGTGAAGTCTGAAGCTTTCTTT
TRBJ1-5 | TRBD1 | TRBV20-1 | . | CSASVGTVNQPQHF | TGCAGTGCTAGTGTCGGGACAGTCAATCAGCCCCAGCATTTT
TRBJ1-2 | . | TRBV6-5 | . | CASSARYGYTF | TGTGCCAGCAGCGCTAGGTATGGCTACACCTTC
TRBJ1-2 | . | TRBV19 | . | CASSRVNDFYGYTF | TGTGCCAGTAGCAGAGTAAACGACTTCTATGGCTACACCTTC
TRBJ1-5 | . | TRBV19 | . | CASSATGNQPQHF | TGTGCCAGTAGTGCGACAGGAAATCAGCCCCAGCATTTT
TRBJ1-2 | . | TRBV6-2/TRBV6-3 | once | CASSQQLLNYGYTF | TGTGCCAGCAGTCAACAGTTACTAAACTATGGCTACACCTTC
TRBJ1-5 | . | TRBV6-5 | . | CASSYLNRENQPQHF | TGTGCCAGCAGTTACTTAAACCGGGAGAATCAGCCCCAGCATTTT
TRBJ1-1 | . | TRBV5-1 | . | CASSLEGDMNTEAFF | TGCGCCAGCAGCTTGGAAGGTGACATGAACACTGAAGCTTTCTTT
TRBJ1-2 | . | TRBV6-5 | . | CASHFANYGYTF | TGTGCCAGCCACTTCGCTAACTATGGCTACACCTTC
TRBJ1-1 | . | TRBV25-1 | . | CASSGTGRTEAFF | TGTGCCAGCAGTGGCACTGGGAGGACTGAAGCTTTCTTT
TRBJ1-2 | . | TRBV11-2 | . | CASSTAQGPSNYGYTF | TGTGCCAGCAGCACAGCCCAGGGGCCAAGTAACTATGGCTACACCTTC
TRBJ1-5 | . | TRBV5-6 | . | CASSNGRGGEQPQHF | TGTGCCAGCAGCAACGGGAGAGGGGGGGAACAGCCCCAGCATTTT
TRBJ1-5 | . | TRBV6-2/TRBV6-3 | . | CASSYFRGQPQHF | TGTGCCAGCAGTTACTTTAGGGGCCAGCCCCAGCATTTT
TRBJ1-5 | . | TRBV11-2 | . | CASRGQGHQPQHF | TGTGCCAGCCGGGGGCAAGGCCATCAGCCCCAGCATTTT
TRBJ2-1 | . | TRBV5-4 | once | CASRPTSSDEQFF | TGTGCCAGCAGACCGACTAGTTCGGATGAGCAGTTCTTC
TRBJ2-2 | . | TRBV7-2 | . | CASREDYTGELFF | TGTGCCAGCCGCGAAGACTACACCGGGGAGCTGTTTTTT
TRBJ2-2 | . | TRBV3-1/TRBV3-2 | . | CASRATGGGTGELFF | TGTGCCAGCAGGGCAACAGGGGGGGGAACCGGGGAGCTGTTTTTT
TRBJ1-1 | . | TRBV5-1 | . | CASSPGPGNTEAFF | TGCGCCAGCAGCCCAGGGCCAGGGAACACTGAAGCTTTCTTT
TRBJ2-5 | . | TRBV6-5 | . | CASSQTRRETQYF | TGTGCCAGCAGTCAGACTAGACGTGAGACCCAGTACTTC
TRBJ1-5 | . | TRBV7-2 | few | CASSSQYLQPQHF | TGTGCCAGCAGCTCTCAGTATCTCCAGCCCCAGCATTTT
TRBJ2-7 | . | TRBV3-1/TRBV3-2 | . | CASSQDLKVNEQYF | TGTGCCAGCAGCCAAGATTTAAAGGTTAACGAGCAGTACTTC
TRBJ2-7 | TRBD2 | TRBV28 | . | CASSGPSGGAYEQYF | TGTGCCAGCAGTGGCCCGAGCGGGGGAGCCTACGAGCAGTACTTC
TRBJ1-2 | . | TRBV6-5 | . | CASSYSPTGKSYTF | TGTGCCAGCAGTTACTCACCGACAGGAAAGAGCTACACCTTC
TRBJ1-1 | TRBD1 | TRBV5-4 | . | CASSPGEGANMNTEAFF | TGTGCCAGCAGCCCTGGGGAGGGGGCTAATATGAACACTGAAGCTTTCTTT
TRBJ2-7 | . | TRBV4-3 | . | CASSQAKGGYHEQYF | TGCGCCAGCAGCCAAGCCAAAGGAGGGTACCACGAGCAGTACTTC
TRBJ1-1 | TRBD1 | TRBV19 | . | CASIVTGGTEAFF | TGTGCCAGTATCGTGACAGGGGGGACTGAAGCTTTCTTT
TRBJ2-3 | . | TRBV18 | . | CASSPQLGGSDTQYF | TGTGCCAGCTCACCACAACTCGGGGGATCGGATACGCAGTATTTT
TRBJ2-7 | TRBD1 | TRBV4-2 | once | CASSQGEQGAGYEQYF | TGTGCCAGCAGCCAAGGGGAGCAGGGGGCGGGGTACGAGCAGTACTTC
TRBJ2-2 | TRBD1 | TRBV30 | . | CAWEQGLQGRTGELFF | TGTGCCTGGGAACAGGGGTTGCAAGGCAGAACCGGGGAGCTGTTTTTT
TRBJ2-5 | TRBD2 | TRBV5-1 | once | CASGASGGRETQYF | TGCGCCAGCGGAGCTAGCGGGGGGCGGGAGACCCAGTACTTC
TRBJ2-7 | TRBD1 | TRBV19 | . | CASSIRDRVDYEQYF | TGTGCCAGTAGTATCCGGGACAGGGTAGATTACGAGCAGTACTTC
TRBJ1-3 | . | TRBV20-1 | once | CSATRVGTIYF | TGCAGTGCCACCAGGGTGGGCACCATATATTTT
TRBJ1-1 | . | TRBV4-3 | . | CASSQDSRTSNTEAFF | TGCGCCAGCAGCCAAGATTCGCGCACCTCGAACACTGAAGCTTTCTTT
TRBJ1-1 | TRBD1 | TRBV19 | . | CASSIDRGATEAFF | TGTGCCAGTAGTATAGACAGGGGGGCCACTGAAGCTTTCTTT
TRBJ1-4 | . | TRBV5-6 | once | CASSLGGGRTNEKLFF | TGTGCCAGCAGCTTGGGTGGGGGACGGACTAATGAAAAACTGTTTTTT
TRBJ1-1 | . | TRBV25-1 | . | CASKRPGTEGTEAFF | TGTGCCAGCAAGAGACCCGGGACGGAGGGCACTGAAGCTTTCTTT
TRBJ1-2 | . | TRBV30 | . | CAWSDLGNYGYTF | TGTGCCTGGAGTGACCTTGGTAACTATGGCTACACCTTC
TRBJ1-3 | . | TRBV20-1 | . | CSAGGGNTIYF | TGCAGCGCGGGGGGTGGAAACACCATATATTTT
TRBJ2-7 | TRBD1 | TRBV10-2 | once | CASIGQGAYEQYF | TGCGCCAGCATCGGACAGGGAGCCTACGAGCAGTACTTC
TRBJ2-7 | . | TRBV6-5 | once | CASSYRQGGSYEQYF | TGTGCCAGCAGTTACCGACAGGGAGGCTCCTACGAGCAGTACTTC
TRBJ1-5 | . | TRBV7-2 | once | CASSLDPGGPQHF | TGTGCCAGCAGCTTGGATCCCGGAGGGCCCCAGCATTTT
TRBJ1-1 | . | TRBV4-1 | . | CASSRATNTEAFF | TGCGCCAGCAGCAGGGCTACGAACACTGAAGCTTTCTTT
TRBJ1-1 | . | TRBV19 | . | CASSPPRALGAEAFF | TGTGCCAGTAGTCCTCCCAGAGCCCTTGGGGCTGAAGCTTTCTTT
TRBJ2-5 | . | TRBV9 | . | CASSADLYQETQYF | TGTGCCAGCAGCGCGGACCTATACCAAGAGACCCAGTACTTC
TRBJ1-2 | . | TRBV18 | . | CASSPQELYGYTF | TGTGCCAGCTCACCACAGGAGCTCTATGGCTACACCTTC
TRBJ1-1 | . | TRBV11-2 | few | CASSFRGSMNTEAFF | TGTGCCAGCAGCTTCCGGGGCAGCATGAACACTGAAGCTTTCTTT
TRBJ1-3 | . | TRBV13 | . | CASSLFAGNTIYF | TGTGCCAGCAGCTTATTCGCTGGAAACACCATATATTTT
TRBJ2-3 | TRBD2 | TRBV7-2 | once | CASSLASQRGGPQYF | TGTGCCAGCAGCTTAGCGTCCCAGCGGGGGGGCCCGCAGTATTTT
TRBJ1-2 | . | TRBV5-4 | . | CASSSPPGRDYGYTF | TGTGCCAGCAGCTCGCCCCCAGGGCGCGACTATGGCTACACCTTC
TRBJ1-5 | . | TRBV4-2 | . | CASSVLRGSNQPQHF | TGTGCCAGCAGCGTCTTGCGGGGGAGCAATCAGCCCCAGCATTTT
TRBJ2-1 | TRBD2 | TRBV10-3 | . | CAISESASGNEQFF | TGTGCCATCAGTGAGTCGGCTAGCGGCAATGAGCAGTTCTTC
TRBJ2-1 | TRBD2 | TRBV7-2 | . | CASSLEGSSGGPSYNEQFF | TGTGCCAGCAGCTTAGAGGGGAGTAGCGGGGGACCATCCTACAATGAGCAGTTCTTC